This T cell receptor beta chain was recovered during a study of T cells in Graves' hyperthyroidism and ophthalmopathy. Study findings and constraints: Most thyroid clonotypes that were expanded above 0.001 also turned up in blood. The model identified upcoming ophthalmopathy a median approximately six months ahead of onset.

Template material for amplifying TCR beta CDR3 regions consisted of RNA transcripts. The TCR CDR3 first-round RT-PCR relied on the HTBI primer set. MiXCR, applied by TCRdb to the multiplex PCR reads, yields one record per CDR3 protein. The sample records 350,000 or so distinct CDR3 sequences, roughly 18% being singletons. The V and J ends lost 3 bases and 5 bases respectively, with 19 bases between them. The CDR3 extends over 15 amino acids. The germline V gene has CDR1 DFQATT and CDR2 SNEGSKA (reference sequence). In its sample, this clonotype was seen many times. No antigen is known for it. Under 3 months was the duration of disease in ophthalmopathy patients, who also had a Clinical Activity Score of at least 3 and a NOSPECS grade of at least 4.

The chain recombines TRBV20-1 with TRBJ2-5; D is possibly TRBD1 or TRBD2 (5 bases each). The source of this sequence is a woman between 40 and 55 years old with Graves' ophthalmopathy. The sample consisted of blood. The CDR3 loop reads CSARTDGAGSETQYF. CDR3 sequence (DNA): TGCAGTGCTAGGACCGATGGGGCAGGGAGTGAGACCCAGTACTTC.